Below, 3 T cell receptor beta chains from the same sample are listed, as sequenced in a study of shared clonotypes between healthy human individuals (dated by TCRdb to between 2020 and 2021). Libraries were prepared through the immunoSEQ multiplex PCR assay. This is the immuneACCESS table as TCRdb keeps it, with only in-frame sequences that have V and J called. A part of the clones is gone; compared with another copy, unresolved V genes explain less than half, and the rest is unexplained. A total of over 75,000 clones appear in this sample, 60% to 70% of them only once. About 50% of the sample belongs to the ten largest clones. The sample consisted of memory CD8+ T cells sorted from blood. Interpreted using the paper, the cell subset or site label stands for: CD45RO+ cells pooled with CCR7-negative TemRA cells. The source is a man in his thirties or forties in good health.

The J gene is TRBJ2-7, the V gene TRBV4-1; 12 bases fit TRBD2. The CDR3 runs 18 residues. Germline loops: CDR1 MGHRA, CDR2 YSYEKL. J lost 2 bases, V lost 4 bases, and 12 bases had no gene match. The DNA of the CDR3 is TGCGCCAGCAGCCGCGTAGGACTAGCGGGGACACGGGCCTACGAGCAGTACTTC. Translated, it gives CASSRVGLAGTRAYEQYF.

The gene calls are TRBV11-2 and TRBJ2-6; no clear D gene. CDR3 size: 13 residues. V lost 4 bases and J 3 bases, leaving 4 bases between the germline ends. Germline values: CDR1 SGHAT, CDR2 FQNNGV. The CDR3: CASSSHGANVLTF. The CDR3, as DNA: TGTGCCAGCAGCTCTCATGGGGCCAACGTCCTGACTTTC. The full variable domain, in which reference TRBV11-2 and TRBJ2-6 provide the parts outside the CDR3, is EAGVAQSPRYKIIEKRQSVAFWCNPISGHATLYWYQQILGQGPKLLIQFQNNGVVDDSQLPKDRFSAERLKGVDSTLKIQPAKLEDSAVYLCASSSHGANVLTFGAGSRLTVL.

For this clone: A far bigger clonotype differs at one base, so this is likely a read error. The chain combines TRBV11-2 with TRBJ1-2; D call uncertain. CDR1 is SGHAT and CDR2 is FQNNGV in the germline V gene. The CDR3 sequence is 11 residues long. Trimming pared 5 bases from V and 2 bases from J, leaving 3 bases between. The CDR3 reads CASSINYGYTF. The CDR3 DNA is TGTGCCAGCAGCATAAACTATGGCTACACCTTC.